Listed below are T cell receptor beta chains from one sample, sequenced in a study of regulatory T cells in long-lasting Graves disease. Each CDR3 protein is one row after TCRdb ran MiXCR on the multiplex PCR reads. The data show 300,000 to 350,000 distinct CDR3 sequences, with around a fifth seen just once and 25% to 30% held by the top ten. Material: peripheral blood mononuclear cells (PBMCs), obtained when the disease was refractory, from a patient treated with antithyroid drugs. The receptor set was obtained from a female donor with Graves disease. The CDR3 runs from the conserved cysteine through the conserved F or W. D genes are given only for firm matches. Clone size, where shown, is once, few, many, or a class for clones that have expanded.

clone_size d_call j_call cdr3_length v_call cdr3_nt cdr3_aa
. . TRBJ1-1 10 TRBV11-2 TGTGCCAGCAGCCAGTGGGTAGCTTTCTTT CASSQWVAFF
. TRBD1 TRBJ2-2 14 TRBV7-9 TGTGCCAGCAGCTTGACAGGGGAAACTAGGGAGCTGTTTTTT CASSLTGETRELFF
. . TRBJ2-7 13 TRBV6-1 TGTGCCAGCAGTGAACTGCGGGCAGTCGAGCAGTACTTC CASSELRAVEQYF
once . TRBJ1-1 15 TRBV27 TGTGCCAGCACCAGGGTGGGGGGGCCTTGGGCTGAAGCTTTCTTT CASTRVGGPWAEAFF
. . TRBJ2-2 17 TRBV10-2 TGCGCCAGCAGTGACCCTGGGGCCAGCCGGAACACCGGGGAGCTGTTTTTT CASSDPGASRNTGELFF
few . TRBJ2-7 15 TRBV7-3 TGTGCCAGCAGCTTAGAGGCAGCGGGTCCGGCCGGGCAGTACTTC CASSLEAAGPAGQYF
many . TRBJ1-6 15 TRBV5-1 TGCGCCAGCAGCTTGGACAGCAGTAAAGGATCACCCCTCCACTTT CASSLDSSKGSPLHF
few . TRBJ2-7 13 TRBV20-1 TGCAGTGCTACCTGGGGTCGATCCTACGAGCAGTACTTC CSATWGRSYEQYF
many . TRBJ1-5 16 TRBV28 TGTGCCAGCAGGGGCAAGGCAGACCATAGCAATCAGCCCCAGCATTTT CASRGKADHSNQPQHF
. . TRBJ1-1 13 TRBV6-2/TRBV6-3 TGTGCCAGCAGCCCCCAGGATTACACTGAAGCTTTCTTT CASSPQDYTEAFF
once . TRBJ2-5 13 TRBV7-7 TGTGCTAGCAGCATGGCTGGTCAAGAGACCCAGTACTTC CASSMAGQETQYF
many . TRBJ1-1 16 TRBV7-8 TGTGCCAGCAGCTTAGTCGGTGGGGGGGGAGGAATCGCAGCTTTCTTT CASSLVGGGGGIAAFF
many . TRBJ1-4 13 TRBV5-1 TGCGCCACCTCCGGGACGGCTAATGAAAAACTGTTTTTT CATSGTANEKLFF
. . TRBJ1-1 14 TRBV20-1 TGCAGTGCTAGAGATCCCGGGGGGTACACTGAAGCTTTCTTT CSARDPGGYTEAFF
many . TRBJ1-2 12 TRBV6-1 TGTGCCAGCATCGGGCAGAACTATGGCTACACCTTC CASIGQNYGYTF
many TRBD1 TRBJ1-1 15 TRBV20-1 TGCAGTGCTATCTTTAACAGGGGTGGGAGCACTGAAGCTTTCTTT CSAIFNRGGSTEAFF
. . TRBJ1-2 15 TRBV5-1 TGCGCCAGCAGCTCTCCCAGAGGTCGAAACTATGGCTACACCTTC CASSSPRGRNYGYTF
many TRBD1 TRBJ1-5 13 TRBV30 TGTGCCTGGAGTGTCCAGGGGGGTCAGCCCCAGCATTTT CAWSVQGGQPQHF
. . TRBJ1-2 13 TRBV2 TGTGCCAGCAGTGATTCGGGGAACTATGGCCACACCTTC CASSDSGNYGHTF
. TRBD2 TRBJ2-5 15 TRBV28 TGTGCCAGCAGTTTATCGACTAGCGGGTGGGAGACCCAGTACTTC CASSLSTSGWETQYF
few . TRBJ1-1 15 TRBV6-9 TGTGCCAGCAGTTACCACCGGACGGGTGGGACTGAAGCTTTCTTT CASSYHRTGGTEAFF
. . TRBJ1-3 15 TRBV5-4 TGTGCCAGCAGCTCTACAGGGTTCTCTGGAAACACCATATATTTT CASSSTGFSGNTIYF
many TRBD2 TRBJ2-7 14 TRBV6-2/TRBV6-3 TGTGCCAGCAGTTACGGGGGGGGTTCCTACGAGCAGTACTTC CASSYGGGSYEQYF
few . TRBJ1-3 16 TRBV6-1 TGTGCCAGCAGTAAACAGGGCGCGCAGGGAGGAAACACCATATATTTT CASSKQGAQGGNTIYF
many . TRBJ1-2 15 TRBV20-1 TGCAGTGCTACTTCGACAGAAGCGCCTTTCTATGGCTACACCTTC CSATSTEAPFYGYTF